Listed below are T cell receptor beta chains from one sample, sequenced in a study of blood T cell repertoires in COVID-19. Assay: immunoSEQ multiplex PCR; the TCRdb copy retains only in-frame clones and omits some. The sample shows about 99,000 clones, 81% of them seen only once. The sequenced material came from peripheral blood. These TCRs come from a man aged 80 or over with COVID-19, enrolled during active disease. Each CDR3 is given with its conserved first and last residue. A D gene is named only where the DNA matches it firmly. Clone size appears in some rows only: once, few, many, or a class for an expanded clone.

.	TRBJ1-2	.	TRBV6-6	CASRFTGTTGYGYTF	TGTGCCAGCAGGTTCACAGGGACTACTGGCTATGGCTACACCTTC
.	TRBJ2-3	TRBD1	TRBV29-1	CSVPDRGLTDTQYF	TGCAGCGTCCCCGACAGGGGGCTCACAGATACGCAGTATTTT
.	TRBJ1-1	TRBD1	TRBV24-1	CATSARTGNTEAFF	TGTGCCACCAGTGCCAGGACAGGGAACACTGAAGCTTTCTTT
.	TRBJ1-1	.	TRBV28	CATRQNTEAFF	TGTGCCACAAGACAGAACACTGAAGCTTTCTTT
once	TRBJ1-3	TRBD1	TRBV5-4	CASSDGQGNGNTIYF	TGTGCCAGCAGCGACGGACAGGGAAACGGAAACACCATATATTTT
.	TRBJ1-3	.	TRBV24-1	CATSGARGNTIYF	TGTGCCACCAGTGGGGCGCGTGGAAACACCATATATTTT
.	TRBJ1-4	TRBD1	TRBV7-9	CASSLTGATNEKLFF	TGTGCCAGCAGCTTAACAGGGGCAACTAATGAAAAACTGTTTTTT
.	TRBJ1-1	TRBD1	TRBV5-1	CASSLASGTGLNTEAFF	TGCGCCAGCAGCTTAGCTTCCGGGACAGGGTTGAACACTGAAGCTTTCTTT
.	TRBJ2-3	TRBD1	TRBV30	CAWSPGQGGDTQYF	TGTGCCTGGAGCCCGGGACAGGGGGGGGATACGCAGTATTTT
.	TRBJ1-6	TRBD1	TRBV11-1	CASTRGTGPNSPLHF	TGTGCCAGCACCAGAGGGACAGGGCCAAATTCACCCCTCCACTTT
.	TRBJ2-7	.	TRBV6-2/TRBV6-3	CASSSSTVSYEQYF	TGTGCCAGCAGTTCATCGACAGTTTCCTACGAGCAGTACTTC
.	TRBJ2-5	.	TRBV7-9	CASSLNRAKQETQYF	TGTGCCAGCAGCTTAAACAGGGCCAAACAAGAGACCCAGTACTTC
.	TRBJ1-1	.	TRBV2	CASSFYGGGTEAFF	TGTGCCAGCAGCTTTTACGGGGGGGGTACTGAAGCTTTCTTT
.	TRBJ2-6	TRBD2	TRBV18	CASSPRTSGTGANVLTF	TGTGCCAGCTCACCCAGGACTAGCGGGACTGGGGCCAACGTCCTGACTTTC
.	TRBJ1-5	.	TRBV4-2	CASRGSVGGGNQPQHF	TGTGCCAGCAGAGGCAGCGTCGGGGGGGGCAATCAGCCCCAGCATTTT
.	TRBJ2-1	.	TRBV6-5	CASRQRASSRNEQFF	TGTGCCAGCAGGCAGCGAGCGTCGAGTAGAAATGAGCAGTTCTTC
.	TRBJ2-7	.	TRBV5-4	CASSLAGEQYF	TGTGCCAGCAGCTTGGCGGGAGAGCAGTACTTC
.	TRBJ1-3	.	TRBV18	CASSPAGGNTIYF	TGTGCCAGCTCACCAGCAGGAGGAAACACCATATATTTT
.	TRBJ2-5	TRBD2	TRBV27	CASSLAGGPQETQYF	TGTGCCAGCAGTTTAGCGGGAGGCCCCCAAGAGACCCAGTACTTC
.	TRBJ2-7	TRBD1	TRBV19	CASSTSTGLMEQYF	TGTGCCAGTAGTACTTCGACAGGGCTAATGGAGCAGTACTTC
.	TRBJ2-3	.	TRBV6-1	CASSELRLDTQYF	TGTGCCAGCAGTGAATTGCGGCTAGATACGCAGTATTTT
once	TRBJ2-1	TRBD2	TRBV4-1	CASSSTGGSNEQFF	TGCGCCAGCAGCTCGACTGGCGGGAGCAATGAGCAGTTCTTC
.	TRBJ2-3	.	TRBV18	CASSPKGVGTDTQYF	TGTGCCAGCTCTCCGAAAGGGGTTGGCACAGATACGCAGTATTTT
.	TRBJ2-7	TRBD2	TRBV30	CALAGGYEQYF	TGTGCCTTGGCGGGGGGGTACGAGCAGTACTTC
.	TRBJ2-6	TRBD1	TRBV14	CASSQIRQGALSGANVLTF	TGTGCCAGCAGCCAAATTAGACAGGGCGCCCTCTCTGGGGCCAACGTCCTGACTTTC
.	TRBJ1-2	.	TRBV10-3	CAISRQKRQPQDNYGYTF	TGTGCCATCAGCAGACAGAAAAGGCAGCCCCAAGATAACTATGGCTACACCTTC
.	TRBJ1-5	.	TRBV12-5	CASALGQLDNQPQHF	TGTGCTAGTGCCCTGGGGCAGCTCGACAATCAGCCCCAGCATTTT
.	TRBJ1-4	.	TRBV20-1	CSASNRFNEKLFF	TGCAGTGCTAGTAACAGATTTAATGAAAAACTGTTTTTT
.	TRBJ2-1	.	TRBV3-1/TRBV3-2	CASRQGNNEQFF	TGTGCCAGCAGACAGGGTAACAATGAGCAGTTCTTC
.	TRBJ2-6	TRBD1	TRBV7-2	CASSLIPGQVYSGANVLTF	TGTGCCAGCAGCTTAATTCCGGGACAGGTCTACTCTGGGGCCAACGTCCTGACTTTC
.	TRBJ1-1	TRBD1	TRBV11-1	CASSRSIGQGNTEAFF	TGTGCCAGCAGCCGTAGCATTGGACAGGGGAACACTGAAGCTTTCTTT
.	TRBJ2-2	.	TRBV18	CASSPRRIANTGELFF	TGTGCCAGCTCACCGAGGAGGATCGCGAACACCGGGGAGCTGTTTTTT